This T cell receptor beta chain was sequenced for a study of Ad26.COV2.S vaccination and SARS-CoV-2 variants. In the study overall: By the intramuscular route, Ad26.COV2.S was given once, or twice 56 days apart.

Findings and limits, study-wide: Individuals receiving vaccine had higher spike-specific TCR breadth than placebo recipients did.

This table comes from immunoSEQ multiplex PCR, and its TCRdb copy is limited to in-frame clones, with some not included. The sample includes 330,000 or so clones, roughly nine tenths of them seen just once. With 0 bases removed from V and 2 bases from J, the gap between germline ends came to 13 bases. The CDR3 contains 16 residues. Germline loops: CDR1 SGHDN, CDR2 FVKESK. This clone was seen once. Antigen unknown. The treatment denotes: around 19 received Ad26.COV2.S at low or high dose, single or two shots; about 5 received placebo; per-sample allocation not given. Repertoires come from day 63 after the first vaccine or placebo injection.

This TCR was recovered from a person between 18 and 65 years old who received the Ad26.COV2.S COVID-19 vaccine or a placebo. The rearrangement uses TRBV14 and TRBJ1-2; D not resolved. The material sequenced was peripheral blood, taken in a trial of Ad26.COV2.S vaccine versus placebo. The CDR3 DNA is TGTGCCAGCAGCCAAGATACGGAGGTTTTCAACTATGGCTACACCTTC. Encoded protein: CASSQDTEVFNYGYTF.